A single sample gave rise to the 30 T cell receptor beta chains below, sequenced in a study of immune evolution from preneoplasia to lung adenocarcinoma. Clones were read by immunoSEQ multiplex PCR, and TCRdb kept only the in-frame ones, dropping some. The repertoire holds 13,000 or so clones, with more than 75% as singletons. Sequenced material: FFPE tissue from an adenomatous hyperplasia lung lesion. This sample's subset: atypical adenomatous hyperplasia (AAH), lung preneoplasia. The receptors derive from a person aged 45 to 69 with lung adenocarcinoma.

The CDR3: CASSETVTDYNTEAFF. Written as DNA, the CDR3 is TGTGCCAGCAGTGAAACTGTGACAGACTATAACACTGAAGCTTTCTTT. The V call is TRBV6-1, the J call TRBJ1-1; the D gene is possibly TRBD1 (5 bases). Trimming pared 2 bases from V and 2 bases from J, leaving 15 bases between. The CDR3 spans 16 residues. Per germline, CDR1 MNHNS and CDR2 SASEGT.

The rearrangement links TRBV21-1 to TRBJ2-7; the listed D gene, TRBD2, was not tested against the DNA. TRBV21-1 is recorded as a pseudogene. The CDR3 loop spans 17 amino acids. In DNA, the CDR3 is TGTGCCAGCAGCAAAGGGGTGGAGCGGGAGGGCCTCTACGAGCAGTACTTC. It specifies CASSKGVEREGLYEQYF.

In regard to this clone: The same CDR3 can be traced to other DNA sequences in this sample. The chain carries TRBV2 and TRBJ2-5; 10 bases are a match to TRBD1. V gave up 3 bases and J gave up 7 bases; unmatched junction bases: 2. This CDR3 region has 13 residues. CDR1 and CDR2 from the germline V gene are SNHLY and FYNNEI. The CDR3 bases are TGTGCCAGCAGTGAGGACAGGGGGGGGACCCAGTACTTC. Translated: CASSEDRGGTQYF.

The chain carries TRBV5-4 and TRBJ2-7, with unresolved D. Per germline, CDR1 SGHNT and CDR2 YYREEE (reference sequence). The CDR3 has 14 amino acids. V gave up 0 bases and J gave up 2 bases, with 9 bases separating them. DNA of the CDR3: TGTGCCAGCAGCTTGGGGCCAGCCACCTACGAGCAGTACTTC. It encodes CASSLGPATYEQYF.

V and J are TRBV30 and TRBJ1-3, with no clear D. Trimming took off 0 bases at V and 4 bases at J, with 4 bases between the two ends. The germline CDR1 and CDR2 sequences are GTSNPN and SVGIG (reference sequence). This CDR3 contains 12 residues. The CDR3 sequence: CAWSVEGNTIYF. The CDR3 DNA follows: TGTGCCTGGAGTGTAGAGGGAAACACCATATATTTT.

The rearrangement links TRBV4-1 to TRBJ2-3, with a weak D call TRBD1 (5 bases). The length of the CDR3 is 14 residues. Germline V gene lookup returns CDR1 MGHRA and CDR2 YSYEKL. V was trimmed by 0 bases and J by 1 base, leaving 5 bases between them. This CDR3 reads CASSQEGRTDTQYF. Written as DNA, the CDR3 is TGCGCCAGCAGCCAAGAGGGGCGCACAGATACGCAGTATTTT.

V gene TRBV30 combines with J gene TRBJ2-7, with a tentative D call TRBD2 (6 bases). Germline V CDR1 and CDR2: GTSNPN, SVGIG (reference sequence). The CDR3 extends over 13 amino acids. The CDR3 DNA reads as TGTGCATTGAGGAGGGCTAAAGCCTACGAGCAGTACTTC. Translation: CALRRAKAYEQYF. Full variable domain (remainder filled in from reference TRBV30 and TRBJ2-7): SQTIHQWPATLVQPVGSPLSLECTVEGTSNPNLYWYRQAAGRGLQLLFYSVGIGQISSEVPQNLSASRPQDRQFILSSKKLLLSDSGFYLCALRRAKAYEQYFGPGTRLTVT.

V is TRBV2 and J is TRBJ2-4; the D gene is possibly TRBD1 (6 bases). This CDR3 region has 13 residues. The germline V and J ends were trimmed by 6 bases and 7 bases, with 13 bases remaining between them. Germline CDR1 reads SNHLY; CDR2 reads FYNNEI. The CDR3 sequence is CASSPDRWNIQYF. Written as DNA, the CDR3 is TGTGCCAGCAGCCCAGACAGGTGGAACATTCAGTACTTC.

The chain recombines TRBV6-5 with TRBJ2-5; no clear D gene. This CDR3 contains 16 residues. V was shortened by 2 bases and J by 0 bases, with 13 bases between the two germline ends. CDR1 MNHEY and CDR2 SVGAGI come from the germline V gene. The CDR3 spells CASSYESVRYQETQYF. CDR3 sequence (DNA): TGTGCCAGCAGTTACGAGTCAGTCAGATACCAAGAGACCCAGTACTTC.

The V and J genes are TRBV7-2 and TRBJ2-1; tentative D call: TRBD2 (5 bases). CDR3 length: 18 residues. Germline V gene data show CDR1 as SGHTA and CDR2 as FQGNSA. V was pared by 5 bases and J by 8 bases, with 28 bases between. In nucleotides, the CDR3 is TGTGCCAGCAGCAAAGGGCCATCGGGAAGAGGGAGAAGGGATGAGCAGTTCTTC. This sequence encodes CASSKGPSGRGRRDEQFF.

The gene calls are TRBV9 and TRBJ2-2; the D call may be TRBD1 or TRBD2 (6 bases each). CDR1 and CDR2 (germline): SGDLS, YYNGEE. The CDR3 contains 14 residues. V lost 2 bases to trimming and J lost 6 bases, with 11 bases between them. CDR3 loop: CASSVGGRAGELFF. The CDR3 DNA reads as TGTGCCAGCAGCGTCGGGGGCCGGGCCGGGGAGCTGTTTTTT. The full variable domain, completed using reference TRBV9 and TRBJ2-2, is DSGVTQTPKHLITATGQRVTLRCSPRSGDLSVYWYQQSLDQGLQFLIQYYNGEERAKGNILERFSAQQFPDLHSELNLSSLELGDSALYFCASSVGGRAGELFFGEGSRLTVL.

This chain uses TRBV9 with TRBJ2-3; 7 bases fit TRBD2. The CDR3 has 16 amino acids. J lost 2 bases, V lost 2 bases, and 8 bases had no gene match. Germline V CDR1 and CDR2: SGDLS, YYNGEE. CDR3 sequence: CASSVGNSGFTDTQYF. The CDR3 DNA follows: TGTGCCAGCAGCGTTGGGAATAGCGGGTTCACAGATACGCAGTATTTT.

V and J are TRBV18 and TRBJ2-7; D may be TRBD2 (7 bases). V was pared by 9 bases and J by 0 bases, with 12 bases between. Germline CDR1 KGHSH, CDR2 LQKENI. The length of the CDR3 is 13 residues. The CDR3 loop is CASWRGGSYEQYF. Written as DNA, the CDR3 is TGTGCCAGTTGGAGGGGGGGCTCCTACGAGCAGTACTTC.

CDR3 nucleotide sequence: TGTGCCAGCAGCCATCGAGGCCCGACTAGCGGGAGTCCAGGGGAGCTGTTTTTT. As protein: CASSHRGPTSGSPGELFF. The rearrangement links TRBV11-3 to TRBJ2-2; 12 nucleotides line up with TRBD2. This CDR3 comprises 18 residues. Trimming removed 5 bases from V and 8 bases from J; junction bases left unmatched: 15. Germline V gives CDR1 SGHNT, CDR2 YENEEA.

The chain combines TRBV20-1 with TRBJ2-2; no firm D call. Trimming removed 0 bases from V and 7 bases from J, with 3 bases in between. CDR1 DFQATT and CDR2 SNEGSKA come from the germline V gene (reference sequence). This CDR3 has 11 residues. The CDR3 DNA sequence: TGCAGTGCTAGAGACGTCGGGGAGCTGTTTTTT. Translated, it gives CSARDVGELFF.

V usage is TRBV11-3 and J usage is TRBJ2-2; 7 nucleotides line up with TRBD2. Germline-derived CDR1 and CDR2 are SGHNT and YENEEA. This CDR3 contains 15 residues. Unmatched junction bases numbered 6, after V lost 1 base and J lost 7 bases. CDR3 sequence (DNA): TGTGCCAGCAGCTTAGGCGGGAGTGAGGGCGGGGAGCTGTTTTTT. It specifies CASSLGGSEGGELFF.

This clone has a single count. The J gene is TRBJ2-1, the V gene TRBV2; D is unclear. CDR1 is SNHLY, CDR2 FYNNEI, per germline. V lost 7 bases, J lost 8 bases, and 9 bases lay in between. The CDR3 covers 11 residues. The DNA for the CDR3 is TGTGCCAGCACCCTGAGCTATGAGCAGTTCTTC. Amino acids: CASTLSYEQFF.

Relative to its sample, this clone is medium-sized. The chain employs TRBV5-6 and TRBJ1-5; the D is unclear. There are 15 residues in the CDR3. Germline V gives CDR1 SGHDT, CDR2 YYEEEE. The ends were cut back, 0 bases at V and 7 bases at J, with 14 bases in the middle. In DNA, the CDR3 is TGTGCCAGCAGCTTGGGGATAGGCGTTCTCCAGCCCCAGCATTTT. Encoded protein: CASSLGIGVLQPQHF. Filled out from reference TRBV5-6 and TRBJ1-5, the complete variable domain reads DAGVTQSPTHLIKTRGQQVTLRCSPKSGHDTVSWYQQALGQGPQFIFQYYEEEERQRGNFPDRFSGHQFPNYSSELNVNALLLGDSALYLCASSLGIGVLQPQHFGDGTRLSIL.

The rearrangement uses TRBV27 and TRBJ2-1, with 8 bases lining up with TRBD1. CDR1 and CDR2 from the germline V gene are MNHEY and SMNVEV (reference sequence). The J segment lost 3 bases and the V segment lost 6 bases, leaving 13 bases of the junction unmatched. CDR3 size: 17 residues. Written as DNA, the CDR3 is TGTGCCAGCAGATTCATCAGCGGACAGGGTTTCTACAATGAGCAGTTCTTC. Translated: CASRFISGQGFYNEQFF.

CDR3: CASSARRTDGYGYTF. The CDR3 nucleotides are TGTGCCAGCAGCGCCCGGCGGACAGACGGCTATGGCTACACCTTC. This sequence joins TRBV27 and TRBJ1-2, with D possibly being TRBD1 (6 bases). This CDR3 comprises 15 residues. The germline V and J ends were trimmed by 6 bases and 4 bases, with 18 bases remaining between them. Germline V gene data show CDR1 as MNHEY and CDR2 as SMNVEV (reference sequence).

The J gene is TRBJ2-6, the V gene TRBV11-3; the match to TRBD2 covers 8 bases. Germline CDR1 reads SGHNT; CDR2 reads YENEEA. V was clipped by 4 bases and J by 3 bases; unmatched bases: 2. This CDR3 region has 15 residues. CDR3 in amino acids: CASSWRGVGANVLTF. CDR3 DNA: TGTGCCAGCAGCTGGCGGGGGGTTGGGGCCAACGTCCTGACTTTC.

J is TRBJ2-3 and V is TRBV7-6; possibly TRBD2 for D (5 bases). This CDR3 has 16 residues. Trimming pared 2 bases from V and 6 bases from J, leaving 18 bases between. Germline loops: CDR1 SGHVS, CDR2 FNYEAQ. The CDR3 DNA sequence: TGTGCCAGCAGCTTAACAGTTGATGGGAGTGCGGATACGCAGTATTTT. Its translation: CASSLTVDGSADTQYF.

J is TRBJ2-2 and V is TRBV5-1; TRBD2 aligns across 9 bases. Germline V gene lookup returns CDR1 SGHRS and CDR2 YFSETQ. Losses at the gene ends were 0 bases for V and 0 bases for J; bases not matched to a gene: 9. CDR3 length: 19 amino acids. The CDR3 nucleotides are TGCGCCAGCAGCTTGGAAGGGCATAGCGGGGGCGCGAACACCGGGGAGCTGTTTTTT. Its translation: CASSLEGHSGGANTGELFF.

The rearrangement links TRBV15 to TRBJ1-4; the D is unclear. Germline V gene data show CDR1 as LNHNV and CDR2 as YYDKDF (reference sequence). V gave up 0 bases and J gave up 5 bases, with 1 base separating them. The CDR3 length is 12 residues. The CDR3 region is CATSRDNEKLFF. The DNA for the CDR3 is TGTGCCACCAGCAGAGACAATGAAAAACTGTTTTTT.

This chain connects TRBV19 to TRBJ2-7; D uncertain. The germline V gene encodes CDR1 LNHDA and CDR2 SQIVND (reference sequence). The CDR3 is made up of 11 amino acids. Deletions cut 4 bases from V and 3 bases from J, with 4 bases between. The CDR3 is CASSNHYEQYF. CDR3 nucleotide sequence: TGTGCCAGTAGTAACCACTACGAGCAGTACTTC. The variable domain in full, with the rest retrieved from reference TRBV19 and TRBJ2-7, is DGGITQSPKYLFRKEGQNVTLSCEQNLNHDAMYWYRQDPGQGLRLIYYSQIVNDFQKGDIAEGYSVSREKKESFPLTVTSAQKNPTAFYLCASSNHYEQYFGPGTRLTVT.

The gene calls are TRBV11-3 and TRBJ2-5; no clear D gene. The CDR3 covers 11 residues. Germline loops: CDR1 SGHNT, CDR2 YENEEA. V was pared by 1 base and J by 5 bases, with 2 bases between. The CDR3 sequence: CASSLGETQYF. DNA for the CDR3: TGTGCCAGCAGCTTAGGGGAGACCCAGTACTTC. The variable domain in full, completed from reference TRBV11-3 and TRBJ2-5, reads EAGVVQSPRYKIIEKKQPVAFWCNPISGHNTLYWYLQNLGQGPELLIRYENEEAVDDSQLPKDRFSAERLKGVDSTLKIQPAELGDSAVYLCASSLGETQYFGPGTRLLVL.

The V gene is TRBV6-5, the J gene TRBJ1-1; D perhaps matches TRBD1 (5 bases). The CDR3 loop spans 14 amino acids. CDR1 MNHEY and CDR2 SVGAGI come from the germline V gene. Trimming left V 6 bases short and J 4 bases short, with 15 bases between. DNA of the CDR3: TGTGCCAGCAGGCTAATCAGGGAAGGCACTGAAGCTTTCTTT. Its protein is CASRLIREGTEAFF.

This clone was detected a few times. The gene calls are TRBV7-8 and TRBJ2-7; no clear D gene. Trimming shortened V by 1 base and J by 0 bases, and 4 bases separated the two germline ends. CDR3 length: 13 amino acids. Germline V gene sequence: CDR1 SGHVS, CDR2 FQNEAQ. This CDR3 is CASSLVASYEQYF. The CDR3 nucleotides read TGTGCCAGCAGCTTAGTGGCCTCCTACGAGCAGTACTTC.

The chain couples TRBV7-9 to TRBJ2-7; D is possibly TRBD2 (5 bases). Germline CDR1 SEHNR, CDR2 FQNEAQ (reference sequence). The length of the CDR3 is 15 residues. V was shortened by 1 base and J by 3 bases, with 13 bases between the two germline ends. Here the CDR3 reads CASSLDLSGDYEQYF. DNA for the CDR3: TGTGCCAGCAGCTTAGATTTAAGCGGAGACTACGAGCAGTACTTC.

To note about this clone: Other DNA sequences in this sample translate to the same CDR3. The chain couples TRBV5-1 to TRBJ1-2; 9 bases agree with TRBD1. The germline gives CDR1 SGHRS, CDR2 YFSETQ. Germline trimming cut 0 bases from V and 5 bases from J; bases unmatched to any gene: 5. CDR3 size: 15 residues. Here the CDR3 reads CASSLDTGGRYGYTF. DNA of the CDR3: TGCGCCAGCAGCTTGGATACAGGGGGCAGGTATGGCTACACCTTC.